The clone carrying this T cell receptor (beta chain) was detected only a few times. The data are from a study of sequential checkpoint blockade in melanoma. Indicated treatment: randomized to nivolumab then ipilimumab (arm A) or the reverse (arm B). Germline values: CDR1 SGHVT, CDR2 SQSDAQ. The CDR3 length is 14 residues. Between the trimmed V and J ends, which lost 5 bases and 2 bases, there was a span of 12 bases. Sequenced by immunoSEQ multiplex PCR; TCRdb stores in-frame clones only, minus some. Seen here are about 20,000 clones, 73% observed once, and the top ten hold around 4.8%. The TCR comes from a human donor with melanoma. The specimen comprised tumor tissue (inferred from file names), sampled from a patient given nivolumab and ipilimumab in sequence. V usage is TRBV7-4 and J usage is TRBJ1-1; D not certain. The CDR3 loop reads CASSPGIANTEAFF. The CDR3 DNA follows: TGTGCCAGCAGCCCCGGGATCGCCAACACTGAAGCTTTCTTT.